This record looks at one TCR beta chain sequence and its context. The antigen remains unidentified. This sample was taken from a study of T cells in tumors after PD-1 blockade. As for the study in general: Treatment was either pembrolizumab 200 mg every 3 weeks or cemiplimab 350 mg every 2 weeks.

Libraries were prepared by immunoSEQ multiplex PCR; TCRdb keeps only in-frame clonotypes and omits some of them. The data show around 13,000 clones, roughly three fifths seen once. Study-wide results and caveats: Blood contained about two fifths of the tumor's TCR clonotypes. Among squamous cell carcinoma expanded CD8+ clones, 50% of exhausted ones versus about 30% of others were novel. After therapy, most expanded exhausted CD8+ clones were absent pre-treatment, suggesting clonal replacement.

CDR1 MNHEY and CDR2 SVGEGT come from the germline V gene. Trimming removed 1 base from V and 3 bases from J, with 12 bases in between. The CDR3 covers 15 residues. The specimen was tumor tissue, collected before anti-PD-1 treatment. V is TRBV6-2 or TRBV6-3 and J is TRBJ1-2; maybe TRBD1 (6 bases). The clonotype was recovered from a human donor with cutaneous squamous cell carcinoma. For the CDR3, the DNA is TGTGCCAGCAGTTACTTGCGACAGGAGGACTATGGCTACACCTTC. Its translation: CASSYLRQEDYGYTF.